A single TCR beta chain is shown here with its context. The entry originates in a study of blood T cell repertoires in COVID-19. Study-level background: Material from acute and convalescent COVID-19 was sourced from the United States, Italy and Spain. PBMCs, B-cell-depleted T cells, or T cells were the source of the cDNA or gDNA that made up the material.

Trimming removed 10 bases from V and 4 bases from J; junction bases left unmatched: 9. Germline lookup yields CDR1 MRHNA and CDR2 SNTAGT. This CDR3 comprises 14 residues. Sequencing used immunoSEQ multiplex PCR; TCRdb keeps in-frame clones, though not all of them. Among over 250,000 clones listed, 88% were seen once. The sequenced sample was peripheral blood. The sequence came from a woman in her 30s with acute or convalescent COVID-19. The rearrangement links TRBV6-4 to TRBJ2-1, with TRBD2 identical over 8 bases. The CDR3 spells CATSSGSGYNEQFF. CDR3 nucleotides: TGTGCCACTTCGAGCGGGAGTGGATACAATGAGCAGTTCTTC.